The 24 T cell receptor beta chains reported below all come from one sample, sequenced in a study of prognosis after radiotherapy for stage I lung cancer. TCR beta CDR3 amplification from genomic DNA was performed by two-round multiplex PCR. The first PCR round targeted every TRBV and TRBJ gene with specific primers. TCRdb itself ran the multiplex PCR reads through MiXCR, one entry per CDR3 protein. The data hold more than 9,000 distinct CDR3 sequences, with roughly half observed a single time. Here the sequenced sample was PBMCs, taken before or after stereotactic body radiation therapy (not recorded which). These receptors all come from a donor aged 50 or older with non-small cell lung cancer.

This rearrangement joins TRBV6-2 or TRBV6-3 to TRBJ2-7, with 10 bases identical to TRBD2. Germline V lookup: CDR1 MNHEY, CDR2 SVGEGT. This CDR3 is built from 19 residues. V lost 3 bases and J lost 10; bases outside the gene matches: 24. CDR3 DNA: TGTGCCAGCAGTTATTTCCGGACAGTGAAGGGACTAGCGCACTACTATCAGTACTTC. Its protein product is CASSYFRTVKGLAHYYQYF.

Judged by abundance, this clonotype is medium-sized. V and J are TRBV28 and TRBJ1-4, with 8 bases lining up with TRBD1. Germline values: CDR1 MDHEN, CDR2 SYDVKM. The CDR3 is 14 amino acids. After removal of 8 bases from V and 6 bases from J, the junction contained 8 bases not matched to a gene. CDR3 sequence (DNA): TGTGCCAGCCAACCACCGGGACAGGATGAAAAACTGTTTTTT. It translates to CASQPPGQDEKLFF.

The chain recombines TRBV7-9 with TRBJ1-2; D is unresolved. The CDR3 totals 12 residues. Germline-derived CDR1 and CDR2 are SEHNR and FQNEAQ (reference sequence). The V end lost 1 base, the J end lost 4 bases, and 4 bases lay between the germline ends. In DNA form, the CDR3 reads TGTGCCAGCAGCTTAGACTTCTATGGCTACACCTTC. This gives the protein CASSLDFYGYTF.

This clonotype was seen at least ten times. CDR3 in DNA: TGCAGCGTTGAAGCTTGGGACAGAGCGAATGGCTACACCTTC. This translates into CSVEAWDRANGYTF. The chain links TRBV29-1 to TRBJ1-2; 7 nucleotides align to TRBD1. After removal of 1 base from V and 6 bases from J, the junction contained 8 bases not matched to a gene. The germline V gene has CDR1 SQVTM and CDR2 ANQGSEA. This CDR3 region has 14 residues.

The rearrangement uses TRBV5-1 and TRBJ2-3; a weak D match, TRBD1 (6 bases). The CDR3 is 19 residues long. Germline loops: CDR1 SGHRS, CDR2 YFSETQ. V lost 3 bases, J lost 0 bases, and 23 bases lay in between. CDR3 sequence (DNA): TGCGCCAGCAGCTACACTCATTATTTAGACAGGACTAGCACAGATACGCAGTATTTT. This encodes CASSYTHYLDRTSTDTQYF.

As concerns this clonotype: Being one base from a much bigger clone, this may be a read error. J is TRBJ2-7 and V is TRBV5-4; 10 positions match TRBD2. Germline CDR1 SGHNT, CDR2 YYREEE (reference sequence). V dropped 3 bases and J dropped 3; count of bases not matched to a gene: 3. This CDR3 spans 14 amino acids. DNA for the CDR3: TGTGCCAGCAGCTCTAGCGGGGGCATCTACGAGCAGTACTTC. Residues: CASSSSGGIYEQYF.

By share, this clonotype counts as medium-sized. The chain has TRBV7-8 and TRBJ2-1; D uncertain. The CDR3 extends over 15 amino acids. Germline loops: CDR1 SGHVS, CDR2 FQNEAQ. Trimming removed 0 bases at V and 0 bases at J, with 6 bases between. CDR3 amino acids: CASSLALDSYNEQFF. In DNA, the CDR3 is TGTGCCAGCAGCTTAGCCCTGGACTCCTACAATGAGCAGTTCTTC.

This clonotype rates as medium-sized (0.01 to 0.1%). The chain couples TRBV20-1 to TRBJ1-6; no definite D call. V was clipped by 0 bases and J by 3 bases, with 18 bases between them. Germline V lookup: CDR1 DFQATT, CDR2 SNEGSKA (reference sequence). CDR3 length: 18 amino acids. CDR3 bases: TGCAGTGCTAGAGATAGCCGGGAACGGTCCAACTATAATTCACCCCTCCACTTT. The encoded protein is CSARDSRERSNYNSPLHF.

By share of the sample, this clonotype is medium-sized. The CDR3 DNA reads as TGTGCCGGTACCGGGACAGGGTATGAAAAACTGTTTTTT. Protein product: CAGTGTGYEKLFF. J is TRBJ1-4 and V is TRBV2, with 9 bases identical to TRBD1. The CDR3 has 13 residues. CDR1 is SNHLY and CDR2 is FYNNEI in the germline V gene. V lost 11 bases and J lost 6; bases outside the gene matches: 7.

This clonotype has a single count. The rearrangement uses TRBV7-2 and TRBJ2-7; tentatively, D is TRBD2 (6 bases). The CDR3 sequence is 15 residues long. Germline V CDR1 and CDR2: SGHTA, FQGNSA. V dropped 1 base and J dropped 2 bases, with 12 bases sitting between them. The CDR3 coding sequence is TGTGCCAGCAGCTTAGGCCTTAGCGGCACCTACGAGCAGTACTTC. Protein: CASSLGLSGTYEQYF.

The CDR3 bases are TGTGCCAGCAGCTTAATGGGACAGGGGGCGCAGGGAGAAGCTTTCTTT. It is translated as CASSLMGQGAQGEAFF. The V gene is TRBV7-2, the J gene TRBJ1-1; 12 bases are a match to TRBD1. This CDR3 comprises 16 residues. Germline CDR1 and CDR2: SGHTA and FQGNSA. The V gene end was trimmed by 2 bases and the J gene end by 8 bases; junction bases not matched to a gene: 9.

In the case of this clonotype: This likely traces to a read error, being one base from a far larger clone. V usage is TRBV27 and J usage is TRBJ2-4, with TRBD2 matching 13 bases. Germline CDR1 and CDR2: MNHEY and SMNVEV (reference sequence). This CDR3 contains 15 residues. CDR3 protein: CANSISGTSGDPRLF. The CDR3 nucleotides read TGTGCCAACAGTATATCCGGGACTAGCGGGGACCCCAGGCTCTTC.

The chain has TRBV7-2 and TRBJ2-5, with a weak D call TRBD1 (6 bases). V gave up 4 bases and J gave up 5 bases, with 17 bases separating them. CDR1 is SGHTA and CDR2 is FQGNSA in the germline V gene. The CDR3 spans 15 residues. For the CDR3, the DNA is TGTGCCAGCAGCTCGGTCCTAGACAGGCGGGAGACCCAGTACTTC. Translating gives CASSSVLDRRETQYF. Based on the CDR3 plus reference TRBV7-2 and TRBJ2-5, the full variable domain is GAGVSQSPSNKVTEKGKDVELRCDPISGHTALYWYRQSLGQGLEFLIYFQGNSAPDKSGLPSDRFSAERTGGSVSTLTIQRTQQEDSAVYLCASSSVLDRRETQYFGPGTRLLVL.

This clonotype was detected many times. The V call is TRBV20-1, the J call TRBJ1-1; weak D call: TRBD1 (5 bases). The CDR3 has 16 residues. Germline lookup yields CDR1 DFQATT and CDR2 SNEGSKA (reference sequence). V was cut by 6 bases and J by 1 base, with 21 bases left in between. The chain's CDR3 is CSATFPGGGENTEAFF. DNA for the CDR3: TGCAGTGCCACCTTCCCGGGGGGAGGGGAGAACACTGAAGCTTTCTTT.

About this clonotype itself: A far bigger clonotype differs at one base, so this is likely a read error. The chain couples TRBV7-8 to TRBJ2-5; TRBD1 or TRBD2 may be the D gene (5 bases each). The J call may not be correct, given that the DNA end is closer to TRBJ2-1. In germline, CDR1 is SGHVS, CDR2 FQNEAQ. The CDR3 covers 13 residues. In DNA, the CDR3 is TGTGCCAGCATCTTAGCGCAAGGGGTTGAGCAGTTCTTC. It encodes CASILAQGVEQFF.

V gene TRBV6-1 combines with J gene TRBJ1-5, with D tentatively TRBD1 (6 bases). This CDR3 comprises 18 residues. Germline values: CDR1 MNHNS, CDR2 SASEGT. V was trimmed by 5 bases and J by 1 base, leaving 21 bases between them. Written as DNA, the CDR3 is TGTGCCAGCAGTACCCGGTACCAACTAACAGGGAGCAATCAGCCCCAGCATTTT. As protein: CASSTRYQLTGSNQPQHF.

V gene TRBV30 combines with J gene TRBJ2-7, with 9 positions matching TRBD1. After removal of 3 bases from V and 6 bases from J, the junction contained 3 bases not matched to a gene. CDR1 and CDR2 from the germline V gene are GTSNPN and SVGIG (reference sequence). The CDR3 sequence is 12 residues long. As DNA, the CDR3 is TGTGCCTGGAGCCGGACAGGGGCCGAGCAGTACTTC. Its translation: CAWSRTGAEQYF.

The V call is TRBV4-1, the J call TRBJ1-4; maybe TRBD1 (6 bases). Germline CDR1 reads MGHRA; CDR2 reads YSYEKL. The CDR3 loop spans 17 amino acids. V lost 4 bases and J lost 5, with 20 bases in between. CDR3: CASSLTTLGGGNEKLFF. The CDR3 bases are TGCGCCAGCAGCCTTACAACCCTCGGGGGCGGCAATGAAAAACTGTTTTTT.

This clonotype is medium-sized by share. The chain has TRBV2 and TRBJ1-1; unclear D gene. The CDR3 is made up of 12 amino acids. Germline CDR1 reads SNHLY; CDR2 reads FYNNEI. V was pared by 7 bases and J by 5 bases, with 11 bases between. CDR3 in DNA: TGTGCCAGCAAGTGGTTGGCAACTGAAGCTTTCTTT. Residues: CASKWLATEAFF.

This rearrangement joins TRBV28 to TRBJ1-6; 9 positions agree with TRBD1. This CDR3 has 15 residues. Germline-derived CDR1 and CDR2 are MDHEN and SYDVKM. V was pared by 4 bases and J by 10 bases, with 8 bases of the junction left unmatched. CDR3 loop: CASSSPGQGRSPLHF. DNA for the CDR3: TGTGCCAGCAGTTCCCCGGGACAGGGTCGGTCACCCCTCCACTTT.

In its sample, this clonotype ranks as medium-sized. The chain carries TRBV7-2 and TRBJ2-2; no firm D call. Trimming stripped 4 bases from V and 2 bases from J, with 5 bases between. Germline V gene data show CDR1 as SGHTA and CDR2 as FQGNSA. The CDR3 loop spans 13 amino acids. CDR3 nucleotides: TGTGCCAGCAGCTGGGTCAACACCGGGGAGCTGTTTTTT. Its protein is CASSWVNTGELFF.

The chain employs TRBV28 and TRBJ1-1; unclear D gene. The CDR3 extends over 13 amino acids. V dropped 3 bases and J dropped 5 bases, with 10 bases sitting between them. Germline V gene sequence: CDR1 MDHEN, CDR2 SYDVKM. In nucleotides, the CDR3 is TGTGCCAGCAGTTTGGTTCGGGCAACTGAAGCTTTCTTT. It encodes CASSLVRATEAFF.

The chain joins TRBV7-6 to TRBJ2-2; D not resolved. The CDR3 has 14 amino acids. Trimming shortened V by 3 bases and J by 0 bases, and 5 bases separated the two germline ends. Germline V gene data show CDR1 as SGHVS and CDR2 as FNYEAQ. CDR3 coding DNA: TGTGCCAGCAGCTTGCAGCCGAACACCGGGGAGCTGTTTTTT. This translates into CASSLQPNTGELFF.

By sample fraction, this clonotype is medium-sized (0.01 to 0.1%). The chain joins TRBV6-5 to TRBJ2-1, with D possibly matching TRBD2 (5 bases). Between the trimmed V and J ends, which lost 2 bases and 6 bases, there was a span of 5 bases. The germline V gene encodes CDR1 MNHEY and CDR2 SVGAGI. The CDR3 is 12 residues long. Here the CDR3 reads CASSYSGNEQFF. The CDR3 DNA follows: TGTGCCAGCAGTTACAGCGGCAATGAGCAGTTCTTC.